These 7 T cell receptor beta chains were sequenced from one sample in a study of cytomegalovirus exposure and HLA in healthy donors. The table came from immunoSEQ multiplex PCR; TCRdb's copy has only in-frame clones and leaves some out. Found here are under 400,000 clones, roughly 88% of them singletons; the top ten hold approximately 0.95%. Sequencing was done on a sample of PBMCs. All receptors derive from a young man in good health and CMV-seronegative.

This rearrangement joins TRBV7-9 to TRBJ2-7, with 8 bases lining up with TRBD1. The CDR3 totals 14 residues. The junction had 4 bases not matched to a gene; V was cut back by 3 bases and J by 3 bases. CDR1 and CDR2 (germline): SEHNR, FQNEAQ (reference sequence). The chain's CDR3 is CASSLTGANYEQYF. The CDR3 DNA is TGTGCCAGCAGCTTGACAGGGGCTAACTACGAGCAGTACTTC.

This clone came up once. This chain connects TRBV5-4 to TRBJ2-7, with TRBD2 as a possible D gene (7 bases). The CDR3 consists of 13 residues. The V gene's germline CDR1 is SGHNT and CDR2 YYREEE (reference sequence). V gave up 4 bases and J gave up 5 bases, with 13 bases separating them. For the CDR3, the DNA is TGTGCCAGCAGCGCGGGGGCGCGGGACGAGCAGTACTTC. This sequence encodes CASSAGARDEQYF.

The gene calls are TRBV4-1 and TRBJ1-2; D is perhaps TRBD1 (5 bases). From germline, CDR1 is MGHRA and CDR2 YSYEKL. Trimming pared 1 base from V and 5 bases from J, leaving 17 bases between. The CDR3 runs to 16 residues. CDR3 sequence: CASSQGPLGEWYGYTF. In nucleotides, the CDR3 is TGCGCCAGCAGCCAAGGACCCCTAGGGGAATGGTATGGCTACACCTTC.

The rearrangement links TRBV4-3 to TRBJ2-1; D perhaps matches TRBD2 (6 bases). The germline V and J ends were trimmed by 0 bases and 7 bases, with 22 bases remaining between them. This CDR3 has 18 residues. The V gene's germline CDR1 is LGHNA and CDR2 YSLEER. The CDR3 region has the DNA TGCGCCAGCAGCCAAGATCAGCGGGTTGGGGTTTGGGAGAATGAGCAGTTCTTC. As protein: CASSQDQRVGVWENEQFF.

CDR3 residues: CASSSAGTGVEKLFF. DNA for the CDR3: TGTGCCAGCAGTTCCGCCGGGACAGGGGTCGAAAAACTGTTTTTT. V and J are TRBV28 and TRBJ1-4, with 10 bases aligning to TRBD1. The trim removed 4 bases at V and 8 bases at J, leaving 7 bases unmatched. Germline CDR1 reads MDHEN; CDR2 reads SYDVKM. The CDR3 has 15 amino acids.

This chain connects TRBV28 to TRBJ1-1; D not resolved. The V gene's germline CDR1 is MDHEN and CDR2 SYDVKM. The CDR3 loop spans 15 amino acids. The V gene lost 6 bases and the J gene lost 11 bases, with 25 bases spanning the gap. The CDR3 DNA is TGTGCCAGCAGCCCTCACCCAAGACTGACTCGAGGTGCTTTCTTT. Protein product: CASSPHPRLTRGAFF.

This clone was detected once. This CDR3 reads CASSRDTINYGYTF. The CDR3 bases are TGTGCCAGCAGCCGGGACACAATAAACTATGGCTACACCTTC. The chain joins TRBV7-9 to TRBJ1-2; a possible D gene is TRBD1 (6 bases). The germline V and J ends were trimmed by 5 bases and 2 bases, with 12 bases remaining between them. The CDR3 is 14 amino acids. Germline V gene data show CDR1 as SEHNR and CDR2 as FQNEAQ (reference sequence). Full variable domain (rest looked up from reference TRBV7-9 and TRBJ1-2): DTGVSQNPRHKITKRGQNVTFRCDPISEHNRLYWYRQTLGQGPEFLTYFQNEAQLEKSRLLSDRFSAERPKGSFSTLEIQRTEQGDSAMYLCASSRDTINYGYTFGSGTRLTVV.